The present entry profiles one T cell receptor beta chain with its context. The target antigen is unknown. Built from TCR beta cDNA, the libraries had unique molecular identifiers in them. TCRdb reprocessed the PCR reads via MiXCR and lists one record per CDR3 protein. Among 750,000 to 950,000 distinct CDR3 sequences, around 42% were seen once, and the ten largest hold roughly 4.5%. This entry comes from a study of post-analysis software for immune sequencing data. Across the study: Relapsing-remitting, secondary progressive and progressive-relapsing forms of multiple sclerosis all featured among disease courses. Study-wide results and limits: Among multiple sclerosis patients, normalized Chao1 diversity was significantly below that of controls. By F measure, samples from a shared preparation batch strongly co-clustered. Patients had higher frequencies than controls of a few TRBV segments, including TRBV5-6, TRBV5-1 and TRBV20-1.

The germline CDR1 and CDR2 sequences are DFQATT and SNEGSKA (reference sequence). CDR3 length: 16 residues. J was trimmed by 5 bases and V by 6 bases; bases with no gene match: 16. The receptor's source is a girl aged 5 to 17 with multiple sclerosis. This rearrangement joins TRBV20-1 to TRBJ2-3; 8 bases agree with TRBD2. Sequencing input: blood. The CDR3 spells CSALYPQREKVDTQYF. DNA of the CDR3: TGCAGTGCCCTCTATCCCCAGCGGGAGAAGGTAGATACGCAGTATTTT.